This T cell receptor (beta chain) was documented in a study of cytomegalovirus exposure and HLA in healthy donors. Across the study: Earlier work reported approximately 100 million unique TCR beta sequences from about 180 million T cells. Study-wide results and caveats: What a later analysis reportedly showed was that an Asian-associated ancestry cluster had fewer N-insertions than the 666-donor mean. Researchers catalogued roughly 150 TCR beta chains as cytomegalovirus-associated.

With 60 Vbeta and 13 Jbeta primers, the PCR was carried out. This table comes from immunoSEQ multiplex PCR, and its TCRdb copy is limited to in-frame clones, with some not included. The data contain more than 80,000 clones, just under 70% of them singletons. As concerns this clone: What it binds is unknown.

The receptor was derived from a man between 50 and 59 years old in good health and CMV-seronegative. Sequencing input: PBMCs.

DNA for the CDR3: TGTGCCAGCATACTCGGTCTCCCCGGCGGGACCCAGTACTTC. This translates into CASILGLPGGTQYF. The chain recombines TRBV6-1 with TRBJ2-5; D is uncertain. Germline values: CDR1 MNHNS, CDR2 SASEGT. This CDR3 comprises 14 residues. Trimming pared 7 bases from V and 7 bases from J, leaving 19 bases between.